The entry below gives a single TCR beta chain sequence along with its context. What it recognizes is unknown. The data stem from a study of T cells expressing NK-cell markers. Across the study: The study drew TCR beta repertoires from sorted CD3+CD56+NKG2C+, CD3+CD56+NKG2C- and CD3+CD56-NKG2C+ T cells. Out of eight donors sequenced, seven tested HCMV-seropositive and the remaining one seronegative. Study-wide results and caveats: Specificity for HCMV among expanded NKG2C+ T cell clones was not established. Of the CD8+ T cell pool in several donors, about 1.0-8% was accounted for by dominant NKG2C+ clonotypes.

Reanalyzing the 5' RACE reads, TCRdb keeps one entry per CDR3 protein, without DNA. Seen in this sample are about 150,000 distinct CDR3 sequences; the ten most common clones hold around 20%. Germline CDR1 reads ENHRY; CDR2 reads SYGVKD. The CDR3 loop spans 13 amino acids. Sequenced input: blood T cells: a sorted CD56 or NKG2C T cell subset, CD4+ or CD8+ T cells, or bulk PBMC T cells (not recorded which). This rearrangement joins TRBV10-3 to TRBJ1-1; without DNA, the TCRdb call of TRBD1 cannot be checked. This TCR derives from a man between 18 and 69 years old in good health. CDR3 sequence reads: CAISGGQYTEAFF.